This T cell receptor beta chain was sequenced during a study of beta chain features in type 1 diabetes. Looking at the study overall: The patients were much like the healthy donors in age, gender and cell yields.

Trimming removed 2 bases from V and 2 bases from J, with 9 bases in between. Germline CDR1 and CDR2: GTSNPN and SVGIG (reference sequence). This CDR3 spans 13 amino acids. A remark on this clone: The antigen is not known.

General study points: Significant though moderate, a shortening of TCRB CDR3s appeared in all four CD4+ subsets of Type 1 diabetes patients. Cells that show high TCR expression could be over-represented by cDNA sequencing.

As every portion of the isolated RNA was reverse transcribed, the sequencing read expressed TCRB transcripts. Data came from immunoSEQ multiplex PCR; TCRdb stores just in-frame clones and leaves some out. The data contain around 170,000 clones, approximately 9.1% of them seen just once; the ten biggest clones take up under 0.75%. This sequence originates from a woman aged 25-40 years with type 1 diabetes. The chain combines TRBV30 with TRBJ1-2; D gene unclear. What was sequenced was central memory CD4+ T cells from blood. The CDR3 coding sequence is TGTGCCTGGAGTCCTCCAGTCAACTATGGCTACACCTTC. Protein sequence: CAWSPPVNYGYTF.